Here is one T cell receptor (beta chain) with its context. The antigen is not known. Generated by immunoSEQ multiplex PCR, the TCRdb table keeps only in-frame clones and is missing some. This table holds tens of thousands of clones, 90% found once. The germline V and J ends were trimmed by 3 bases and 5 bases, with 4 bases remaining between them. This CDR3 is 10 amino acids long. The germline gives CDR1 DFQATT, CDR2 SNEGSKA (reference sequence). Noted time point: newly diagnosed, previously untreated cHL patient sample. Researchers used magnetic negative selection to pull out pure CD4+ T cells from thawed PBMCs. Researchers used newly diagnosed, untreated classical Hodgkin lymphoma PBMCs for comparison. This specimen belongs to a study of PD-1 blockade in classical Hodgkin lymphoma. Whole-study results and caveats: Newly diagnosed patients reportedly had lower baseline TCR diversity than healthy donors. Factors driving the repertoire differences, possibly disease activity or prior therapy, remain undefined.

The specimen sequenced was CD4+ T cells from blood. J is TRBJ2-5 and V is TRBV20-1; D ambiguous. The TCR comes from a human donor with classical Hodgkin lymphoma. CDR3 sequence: CSASLETQYF. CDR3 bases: TGCAGTGCTAGTTTGGAGACCCAGTACTTC.